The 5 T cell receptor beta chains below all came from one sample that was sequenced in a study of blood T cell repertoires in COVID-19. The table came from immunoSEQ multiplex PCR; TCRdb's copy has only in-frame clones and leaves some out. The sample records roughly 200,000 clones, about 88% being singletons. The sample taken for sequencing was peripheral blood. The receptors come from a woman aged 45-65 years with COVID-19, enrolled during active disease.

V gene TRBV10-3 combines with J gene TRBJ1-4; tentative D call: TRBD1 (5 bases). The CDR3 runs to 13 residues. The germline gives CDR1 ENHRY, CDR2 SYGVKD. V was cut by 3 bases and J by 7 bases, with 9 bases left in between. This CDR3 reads CAISDRGSEKLFF. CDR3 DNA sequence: TGTGCCATCAGTGATAGGGGTAGTGAAAAACTGTTTTTT.

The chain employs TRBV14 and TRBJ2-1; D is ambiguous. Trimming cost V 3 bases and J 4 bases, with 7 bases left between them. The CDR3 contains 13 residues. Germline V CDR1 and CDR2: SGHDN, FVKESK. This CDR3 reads CASSHFRYNEQFF. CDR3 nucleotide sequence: TGTGCCAGCAGCCACTTCAGGTACAATGAGCAGTTCTTC.

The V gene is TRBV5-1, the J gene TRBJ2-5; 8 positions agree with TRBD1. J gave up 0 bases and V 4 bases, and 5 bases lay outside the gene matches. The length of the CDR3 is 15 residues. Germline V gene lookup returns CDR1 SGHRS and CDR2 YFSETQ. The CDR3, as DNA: TGCGCCAGCAGCGGCGGACAGGGCCACCAAGAGACCCAGTACTTC. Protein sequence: CASSGGQGHQETQYF.

As DNA, the CDR3 is TGTGCCAGCAGTGGAATATCGGGGGGAACTGGAAACACCATATATTTT. It is translated as CASSGISGGTGNTIYF. The chain joins TRBV28 to TRBJ1-3; maybe TRBD1 (5 bases). Germline V gene lookup returns CDR1 MDHEN and CDR2 SYDVKM. V was trimmed by 5 bases and J by 2 bases, leaving 16 bases between them. The CDR3 spans 16 residues.

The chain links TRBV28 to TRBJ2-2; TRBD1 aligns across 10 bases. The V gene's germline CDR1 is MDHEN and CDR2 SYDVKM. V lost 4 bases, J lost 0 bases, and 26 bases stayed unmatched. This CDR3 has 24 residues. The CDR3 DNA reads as TGTGCCAGCAGTTCGATAGGAGGTTTTTGGTCCCGGGACAGGGGCTCCTCGAACACCGGGGAGCTGTTTTTT. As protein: CASSSIGGFWSRDRGSSNTGELFF.